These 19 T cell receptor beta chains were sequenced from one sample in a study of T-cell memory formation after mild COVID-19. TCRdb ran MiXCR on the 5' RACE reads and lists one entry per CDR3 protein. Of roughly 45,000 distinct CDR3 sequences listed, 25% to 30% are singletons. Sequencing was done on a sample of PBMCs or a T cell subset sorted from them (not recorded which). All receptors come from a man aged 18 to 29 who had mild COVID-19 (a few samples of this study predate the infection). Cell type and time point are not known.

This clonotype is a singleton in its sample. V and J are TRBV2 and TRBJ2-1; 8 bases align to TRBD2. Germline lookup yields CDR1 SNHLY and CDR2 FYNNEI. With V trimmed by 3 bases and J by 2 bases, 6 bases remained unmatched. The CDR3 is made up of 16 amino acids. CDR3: CASSEWGGGTYNEQFF. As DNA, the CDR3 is TGTGCCAGCAGTGAGTGGGGCGGGGGGACCTACAATGAGCAGTTCTTC.

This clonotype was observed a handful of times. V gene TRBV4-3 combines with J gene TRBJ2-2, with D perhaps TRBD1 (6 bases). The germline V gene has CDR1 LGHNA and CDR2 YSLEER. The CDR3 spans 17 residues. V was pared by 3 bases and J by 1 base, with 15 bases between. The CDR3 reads CASSQTPPGQNTGELFF. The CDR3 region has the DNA TGCGCCAGCAGCCAGACCCCCCCGGGACAGAACACCGGGGAGCTGTTTTTT.

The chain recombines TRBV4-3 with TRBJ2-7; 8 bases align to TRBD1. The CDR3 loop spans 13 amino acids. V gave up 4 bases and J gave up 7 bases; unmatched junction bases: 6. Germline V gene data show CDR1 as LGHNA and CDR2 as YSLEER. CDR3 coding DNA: TGCGCCAGCAGCCGAGGACAGGGAAGGGAGCAGTACTTC. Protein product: CASSRGQGREQYF.

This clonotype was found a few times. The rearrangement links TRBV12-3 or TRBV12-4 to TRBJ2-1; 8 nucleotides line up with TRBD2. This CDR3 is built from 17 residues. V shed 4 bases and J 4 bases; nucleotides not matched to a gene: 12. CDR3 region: CASSSTVAGLDYNEQFF. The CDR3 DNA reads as TGTGCCAGCAGTTCTACAGTAGCGGGGCTTGATTACAATGAGCAGTTCTTC.

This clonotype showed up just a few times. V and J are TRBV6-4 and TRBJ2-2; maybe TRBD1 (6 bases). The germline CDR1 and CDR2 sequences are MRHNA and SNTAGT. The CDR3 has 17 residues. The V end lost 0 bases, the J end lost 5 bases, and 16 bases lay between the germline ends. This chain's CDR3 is CASSDSEDSLLTGELFF. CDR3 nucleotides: TGTGCCAGCAGTGACTCTGAGGACAGTCTCCTGACCGGGGAGCTGTTTTTT.

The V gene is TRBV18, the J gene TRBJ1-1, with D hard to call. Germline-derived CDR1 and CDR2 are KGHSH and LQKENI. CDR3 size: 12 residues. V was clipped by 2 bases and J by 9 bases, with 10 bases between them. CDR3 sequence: CASSPGSDQAFF. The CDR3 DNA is TGTGCCAGCTCACCAGGGTCAGACCAAGCTTTCTTT.

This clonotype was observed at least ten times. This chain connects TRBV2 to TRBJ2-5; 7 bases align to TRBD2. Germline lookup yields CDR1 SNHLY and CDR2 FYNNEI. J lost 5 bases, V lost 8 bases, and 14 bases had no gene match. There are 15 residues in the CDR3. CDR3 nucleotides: TGTGCCAGCCGTAAAGGGGCGGCCGGGGGGGAGACCCAGTACTTC. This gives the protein CASRKGAAGGETQYF.

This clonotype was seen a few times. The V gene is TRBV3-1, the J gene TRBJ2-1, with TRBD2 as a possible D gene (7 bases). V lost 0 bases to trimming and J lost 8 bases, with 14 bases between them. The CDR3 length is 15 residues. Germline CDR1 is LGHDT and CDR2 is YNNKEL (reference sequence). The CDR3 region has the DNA TGTGCCAGCAGCCAAGACGGGGGGCGCGGGGATGAGCAGTTCTTC. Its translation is CASSQDGGRGDEQFF.

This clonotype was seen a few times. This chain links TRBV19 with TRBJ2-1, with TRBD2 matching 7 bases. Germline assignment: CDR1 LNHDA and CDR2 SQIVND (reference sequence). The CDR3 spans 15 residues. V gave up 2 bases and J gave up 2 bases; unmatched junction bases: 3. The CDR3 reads CASSITSGAYNEQFF. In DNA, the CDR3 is TGTGCCAGTAGTATAACGAGCGGGGCCTACAATGAGCAGTTCTTC.

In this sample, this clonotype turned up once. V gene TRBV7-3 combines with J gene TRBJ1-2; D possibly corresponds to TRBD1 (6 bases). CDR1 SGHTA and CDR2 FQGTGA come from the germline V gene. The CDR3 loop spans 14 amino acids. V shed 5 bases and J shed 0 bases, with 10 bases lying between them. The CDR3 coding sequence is TGTGCCAGCAGCCCCGCAGGGGCTAACTATGGCTACACCTTC. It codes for CASSPAGANYGYTF.

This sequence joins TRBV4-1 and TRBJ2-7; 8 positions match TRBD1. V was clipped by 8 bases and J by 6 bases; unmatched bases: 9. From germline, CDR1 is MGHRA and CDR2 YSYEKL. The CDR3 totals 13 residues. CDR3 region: CASGQGGVGEQYF. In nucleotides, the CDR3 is TGCGCCAGCGGACAGGGTGGGGTTGGCGAGCAGTACTTC.

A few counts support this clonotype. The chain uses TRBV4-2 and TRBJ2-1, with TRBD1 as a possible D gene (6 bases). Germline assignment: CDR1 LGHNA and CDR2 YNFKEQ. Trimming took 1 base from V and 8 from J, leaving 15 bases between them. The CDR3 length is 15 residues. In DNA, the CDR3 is TGTGCCAGCAGCCAAGTAGCAGGGGTTCTCGATGAGCAGTTCTTC. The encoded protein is CASSQVAGVLDEQFF.

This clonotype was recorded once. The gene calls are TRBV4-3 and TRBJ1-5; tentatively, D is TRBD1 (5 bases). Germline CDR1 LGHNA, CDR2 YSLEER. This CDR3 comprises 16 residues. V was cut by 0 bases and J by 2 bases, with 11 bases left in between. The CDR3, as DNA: TGCGCCAGCAGCCAAGAATGGCCCAGGGGCAATCAGCCCCAGCATTTT. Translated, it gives CASSQEWPRGNQPQHF.

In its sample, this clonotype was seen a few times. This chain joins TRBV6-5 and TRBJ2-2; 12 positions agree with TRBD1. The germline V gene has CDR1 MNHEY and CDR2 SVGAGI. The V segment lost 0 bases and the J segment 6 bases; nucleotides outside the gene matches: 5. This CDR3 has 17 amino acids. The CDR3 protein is CASSYSVGTGGPGELFF. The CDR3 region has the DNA TGTGCCAGCAGTTACTCGGTCGGGACAGGGGGCCCCGGGGAGCTGTTTTTT.

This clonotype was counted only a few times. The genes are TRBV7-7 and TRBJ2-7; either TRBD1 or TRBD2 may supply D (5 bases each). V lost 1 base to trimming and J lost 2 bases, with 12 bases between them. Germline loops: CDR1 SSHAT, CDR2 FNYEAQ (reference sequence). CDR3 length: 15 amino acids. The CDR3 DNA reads TGTGCCAGCAGCTTAGGGGCAGGGACGCCCTACGAGCAGTACTTC. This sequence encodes CASSLGAGTPYEQYF.

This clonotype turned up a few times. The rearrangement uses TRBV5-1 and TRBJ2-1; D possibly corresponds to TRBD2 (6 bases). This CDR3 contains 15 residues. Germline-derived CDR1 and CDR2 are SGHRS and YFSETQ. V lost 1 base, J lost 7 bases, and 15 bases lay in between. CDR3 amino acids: CASSLWAAEGNEQFF. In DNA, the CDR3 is TGCGCCAGCAGCTTGTGGGCAGCGGAGGGGAATGAGCAGTTCTTC.

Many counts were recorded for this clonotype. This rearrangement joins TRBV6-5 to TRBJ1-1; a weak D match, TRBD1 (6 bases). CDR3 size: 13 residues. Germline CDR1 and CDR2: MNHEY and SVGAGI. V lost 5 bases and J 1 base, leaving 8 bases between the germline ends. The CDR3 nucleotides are TGTGCCAGCAGTCTACAGGGGAACACTGAAGCTTTCTTT. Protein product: CASSLQGNTEAFF.

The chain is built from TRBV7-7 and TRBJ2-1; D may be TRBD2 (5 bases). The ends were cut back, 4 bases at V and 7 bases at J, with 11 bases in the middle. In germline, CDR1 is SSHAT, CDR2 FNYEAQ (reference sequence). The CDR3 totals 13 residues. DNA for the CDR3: TGTGCCAGCAGCTCTCGTCCGGGGAATGAGCAGTTCTTC. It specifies CASSSRPGNEQFF.

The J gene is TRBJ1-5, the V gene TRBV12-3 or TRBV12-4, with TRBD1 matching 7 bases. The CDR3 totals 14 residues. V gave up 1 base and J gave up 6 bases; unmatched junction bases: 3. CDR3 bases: TGTGCCAGCAGTTTAGAAGGGGGCGGTCAGCCCCAGCATTTT. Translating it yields CASSLEGGGQPQHF.